This passage covers 21 T cell receptor beta chains from one sample sequenced in a study of blood T cell repertoires in COVID-19. Produced via immunoSEQ multiplex PCR; TCRdb's table is partial and in-frame only. The sample shows over 300,000 clones, 65% to 85% of them seen only once. The specimen was peripheral blood. The receptor source for this set is a woman between 50 and 59 years old with acute or convalescent COVID-19.

In the case of this clone: The same CDR3 also results from other DNA sequences found in this sample. The V call is TRBV5-1, the J call TRBJ1-1; D ambiguous. This CDR3 spans 12 amino acids. CDR1 SGHRS and CDR2 YFSETQ come from the germline V gene. Trimming left V 0 bases short and J 7 bases short, with 7 bases between. The CDR3 nucleotides read TGCGCCAGCAGCTTGGGGAGAGATGAAGCTTTCTTT. Translation gives CASSLGRDEAFF.

In DNA, the CDR3 is TGCGCCAGCACCCCGGGTGGTGGCACTGAAGCTTTCTTT. It specifies CASTPGGGTEAFF. The chain has TRBV5-1 and TRBJ1-1, with D hard to call. There are 13 residues in the CDR3. The germline V gene has CDR1 SGHRS and CDR2 YFSETQ. The ends were cut back, 6 bases at V and 4 bases at J, with 13 bases in the middle.

The chain links TRBV4-1 to TRBJ2-1, with 16 bases lining up with TRBD2. V lost 4 bases and J lost 1; bases outside the gene matches: 4. The CDR3 runs to 18 residues. Germline CDR1 is MGHRA and CDR2 is YSYEKL. The CDR3 sequence: CASSLGLAGGKSYNEQFF. In DNA, the CDR3 is TGCGCCAGCAGCCTGGGACTAGCGGGAGGGAAGTCCTACAATGAGCAGTTCTTC.

The chain couples TRBV3-1 (or the pseudogene TRBV3-2) to TRBJ1-2; D gene unclear. The germline CDR1 and CDR2 sequences are LGHDT and YNNKEL (reference sequence). The CDR3 spans 14 residues. Trimming removed 5 bases at V and 8 bases at J, with 18 bases between. The CDR3 nucleotides read TGTGCCAGCAGCAAGGGCGAGGGTGGAGACGGCTACACCTTC. Its protein product is CASSKGEGGDGYTF.

This clone has just a few counts. The CDR3 sequence: CASSAEGGLRTGNNEQFF. Written as DNA, the CDR3 is TGTGCCAGCAGCGCCGAAGGGGGTCTTAGGACAGGGAACAATGAGCAGTTCTTC. The V gene is TRBV9, the J gene TRBJ2-1, with 8 bases that match TRBD1. Looked up from germline, CDR1 is SGDLS and CDR2 is YYNGEE. Trimming took 3 bases from V and 5 from J; bases not matched to a gene: 16. This CDR3 is 18 amino acids long.

This clone came up once. V gene TRBV7-9 combines with J gene TRBJ2-5; maybe TRBD2 (5 bases). The CDR3 consists of 13 residues. Between the trimmed V and J ends, which lost 5 bases and 5 bases, there was a span of 12 bases. CDR1 and CDR2 from the germline V gene are SEHNR and FQNEAQ (reference sequence). For the CDR3, the DNA is TGTGCCAGCAGCGTTAGCGTTTGGGAGACCCAGTACTTC. Translation gives CASSVSVWETQYF.

The rearrangement uses TRBV6-5 and TRBJ2-5, with unresolved D. V dropped 7 bases and J dropped 4 bases, with 10 bases sitting between them. Germline V gene data show CDR1 as MNHEY and CDR2 as SVGAGI. There are 12 residues in the CDR3. The CDR3 DNA sequence: TGTGCCAGCAACCGTGGGCCAGAGACCCAGTACTTC. Its protein product is CASNRGPETQYF.

The rearrangement links TRBV27 to TRBJ2-7; TRBD2 is a possible D gene (5 bases). V was clipped by 6 bases and J by 2 bases, with 17 bases between them. The CDR3 has 15 residues. Germline V CDR1 and CDR2: MNHEY, SMNVEV (reference sequence). This chain's CDR3 is CASSPTREPPYEQYF. The CDR3 DNA is TGTGCCAGCAGCCCTACTAGGGAACCCCCCTACGAGCAGTACTTC.

This sequence joins TRBV27 and TRBJ2-2; D gene uncertain. The germline V gene has CDR1 MNHEY and CDR2 SMNVEV (reference sequence). V was trimmed by 5 bases and J by 1 base, leaving 5 bases between them. CDR3 length equals 13 residues. CDR3 sequence (DNA): TGTGCCAGCAGTGCCAGGAACACCGGGGAGCTGTTTTTT. It is translated as CASSARNTGELFF.

Only one count was recorded for this clone. The genes are TRBV5-1 and TRBJ2-3; 7 bases agree with TRBD1. Germline CDR1 reads SGHRS; CDR2 reads YFSETQ. This CDR3 region has 13 residues. The junction had 2 bases not matched to a gene; V was cut back by 2 bases and J by 5 bases. The CDR3 loop is CASSLGQVDTQYF. The CDR3 DNA follows: TGCGCCAGCAGCTTAGGACAGGTAGATACGCAGTATTTT.

In regard to this clone: The same CDR3 also results from other DNA sequences found in this sample. The chain carries TRBV25-1 and TRBJ1-2, with a tentative D call TRBD1 (6 bases). CDR1 MGHDK and CDR2 SYGVNS come from the germline V gene. V shed 4 bases and J shed 5 bases, with 8 bases lying between them. This CDR3 has 12 amino acids. The CDR3: CASSGTAYGYTF. DNA of the CDR3: TGTGCCAGCAGTGGGACAGCGTATGGCTACACCTTC.

The V gene is TRBV7-9, the J gene TRBJ2-6; 7 bases are shared with TRBD1. Germline trimming cut 1 base from V and 3 bases from J; bases unmatched to any gene: 3. Looked up from germline, CDR1 is SEHNR and CDR2 is FQNEAQ (reference sequence). This CDR3 has 16 residues. The CDR3 DNA sequence: TGTGCCAGCAGCTTAGACAGGGGATTTGGGGCCAACGTCCTGACTTTC. Translating it yields CASSLDRGFGANVLTF.

DNA of the CDR3: TGTGCCAGCCAAAACCGGGACAGGGGATATGAGCAGTTCTTC. Encoded protein: CASQNRDRGYEQFF. The chain joins TRBV3-1 (or the pseudogene TRBV3-2) to TRBJ2-1; TRBD1 matches 10 bases. Per the germline V gene, CDR1 is LGHDT and CDR2 is YNNKEL (reference sequence). J gave up 8 bases and V 8 bases, and 9 bases lay outside the gene matches. The CDR3 sequence is 14 residues long.

The J gene is TRBJ2-3, the V gene TRBV7-3, with 11 positions matching TRBD2. The ends lost 2 bases at V and 2 bases at J; junction bases unmatched: 3. The CDR3 sequence is 16 residues long. Germline V gene lookup returns CDR1 SGHTA and CDR2 FQGTGA. This chain's CDR3 is CASSLGTSGFTDTQYF. CDR3 nucleotides: TGTGCCAGCAGCTTAGGGACTAGCGGTTTCACAGATACGCAGTATTTT.

The chain employs TRBV7-2 and TRBJ1-1; TRBD1 matches at 7 bases. The germline V gene has CDR1 SGHTA and CDR2 FQGNSA. Losses at the gene ends were 4 bases for V and 1 base for J; bases not matched to a gene: 6. The CDR3 covers 15 residues. The CDR3 protein is CASSSRTGPNTEAFF. CDR3 nucleotides: TGTGCCAGCAGCTCTAGGACAGGACCGAACACTGAAGCTTTCTTT.

This clone was recorded once. V is TRBV5-1 and J is TRBJ2-2; 10 bases match TRBD2. Germline values: CDR1 SGHRS, CDR2 YFSETQ. V was pared by 2 bases and J by 9 bases, with 4 bases of the junction left unmatched. This CDR3 has 14 residues. The CDR3 nucleotides read TGCGCCAGCAGCTTCGGACTAGCGGAGTGGGAGCTGTTTTTT. Amino acid sequence: CASSFGLAEWELFF. The full variable domain, in which reference TRBV5-1 and TRBJ2-2 provide the parts outside the CDR3, is KAGVTQTPRYLIKTRGQQVTLSCSPISGHRSVSWYQQTPGQGLQFLFEYFSETQRNKGNFPGRFSGRQFSNSRSEMNVSTLELGDSALYLCASSFGLAEWELFFGEGSRLTVL.

This clone was detected once. The J gene is TRBJ2-3, the V gene TRBV24-1; D unclear. The CDR3 totals 14 residues. The V and J ends lost 4 bases and 1 base respectively, with 8 bases between them. Germline CDR1 is KGHDR and CDR2 is SFDVKD. CDR3: CATSDPRRTDTQYF. CDR3 bases: TGTGCCACCAGTGACCCCAGGCGCACAGATACGCAGTATTTT.

This chain links TRBV3-1 (or the pseudogene TRBV3-2) with TRBJ2-7, with 9 bases identical to TRBD2. Germline lookup yields CDR1 LGHDT and CDR2 YNNKEL (reference sequence). This CDR3 is 15 amino acids long. Trimming at V came to 1 base and at J to 2 bases, leaving 3 bases not matched to a gene. In DNA form, the CDR3 reads TGTGCCAGCAGCCAAGCGACTAGCGGTGCCTACGAGCAGTACGTC. As protein: CASSQATSGAYEQYV.

Concerning this clone itself: The sample carries other DNA sequences with the same CDR3. The chain recombines TRBV27 with TRBJ1-5, with D perhaps matching TRBD1 (5 bases). Looked up from germline, CDR1 is MNHEY and CDR2 is SMNVEV (reference sequence). V was trimmed by 5 bases and J by 4 bases, leaving 9 bases between them. This CDR3 region has 13 residues. The CDR3 spells CASSIQGNQPQHF. CDR3 in DNA: TGTGCCAGCAGTATTCAGGGTAATCAGCCCCAGCATTTT.

The chain uses TRBV18 and TRBJ2-1; TRBD1 agrees at 8 bases. There are 13 residues in the CDR3. Germline CDR1 KGHSH, CDR2 LQKENI. The V gene end was trimmed by 3 bases and the J gene end by 9 bases; junction bases not matched to a gene: 4. CDR3 nucleotide sequence: TGTGCCAGCTCACCGCAACAGGGGGGTGAGCAGTTCTTC. The encoded protein is CASSPQQGGEQFF.

By proportion, this clone is medium-sized. The V call is TRBV4-2, the J call TRBJ2-1, with D possibly being TRBD2 (6 bases). This CDR3 comprises 14 residues. Trimming removed 3 bases at V and 3 bases at J, with 9 bases between. CDR1 and CDR2 from the germline V gene are LGHNA and YNFKEQ. In DNA form, the CDR3 reads TGTGCCAGCAGCCAGGAGGGTGACTACAATGAGCAGTTCTTC. It specifies CASSQEGDYNEQFF.